One and the same sample provided the 9 T cell receptor beta chains below, sequenced in a study of T cell repertoires in cytomegalovirus infection. These TCRs are of unknown antigen specificity. TCRdb recomputed calls from the reads with MiXCR, one row per CDR3 protein. Of around 750,000 distinct CDR3 sequences in the sample, around a third were seen once. Material: cultured CD8+ T cells from PBMCs, obtained from culture after CMV antigen stimulation. These receptors originate from a human donor in good health (CMV status not recorded). Some clones in this sample may be carry-over from other donors' samples.

CDR3 DNA sequence: TGTGCCAGTAGTAGGGACGGTAGGAAATACAATGAGCAGTTCTTC. Amino acids: CASSRDGRKYNEQFF. V gene TRBV19 combines with J gene TRBJ2-1, with D perhaps matching TRBD1 or TRBD2 (5 bases each). There are 15 residues in the CDR3. CDR1 LNHDA and CDR2 SQIVND come from the germline V gene (reference sequence). Trimming removed 4 bases at V and 4 bases at J, with 14 bases between.

V gene TRBV20-1 combines with J gene TRBJ2-5, with no clear D. This CDR3 is 15 amino acids long. The germline V gene has CDR1 DFQATT and CDR2 SNEGSKA (reference sequence). V lost 0 bases and J 3 bases, leaving 14 bases between the germline ends. CDR3 in amino acids: CSARDRVFVKETQYF. CDR3 in DNA: TGCAGTGCTAGAGATCGAGTCTTCGTAAAAGAGACCCAGTACTTC.

V is TRBV20-1 and J is TRBJ1-5; D is ambiguous. The germline V gene has CDR1 DFQATT and CDR2 SNEGSKA (reference sequence). CDR3 length: 14 residues. The V end lost 3 bases, the J end lost 6 bases, and 15 bases lay between the germline ends. The CDR3 sequence is CSARNRSKRQPQHF. In nucleotides, the CDR3 is TGCAGTGCTAGGAATCGAAGCAAACGTCAGCCCCAGCATTTT.

This clonotype was counted between two and nine times. The V call is TRBV7-4, the J call TRBJ2-1; D is undetermined. Trimming removed 7 bases at V and 7 bases at J, with 17 bases between. CDR3 length: 14 amino acids. From germline, CDR1 is SGHVT and CDR2 SQSDAQ. As DNA, the CDR3 is TGTGCCAGCACCCCTGTTAGGGTGATGAATGAGCAGTTCTTC. Translating gives CASTPVRVMNEQFF.

A few counts support this clonotype. This chain uses TRBV6-5 with TRBJ2-5; 12 positions agree with TRBD1. Germline assignment: CDR1 MNHEY and CDR2 SVGAGI. This CDR3 is built from 15 residues. Trimming cost V 6 bases and J 5 bases; bases outside gene matches: 7. The CDR3 reads CASSPGTGGLETQYF. The CDR3 region has the DNA TGTGCCAGCAGCCCCGGGACAGGGGGCTTGGAGACCCAGTACTTC.

Remarks on this clonotype: The junction and the germline gene differ at one end; a read error may be behind it. The chain has TRBV4-2 and TRBJ2-3; possibly TRBD1 for D (5 bases). The CDR3 sequence is 15 residues long. Germline assignment: CDR1 LGHNA and CDR2 YNFKEQ. CDR3 sequence reads: CASSEDRRPGDTQYF. CDR3 coding DNA: TGTGCCAGCAGCGAAGACAGACGTCCGGGAGATACGCAGTATTTT.

In nucleotides, the CDR3 is TGTGCCAGCAGCCCAAGGGGGGGGGCGCTTTACGAGCAGTACTTC. It encodes CASSPRGGALYEQYF. The chain links TRBV27 to TRBJ2-7; D possibly corresponds to TRBD2 (7 bases). This CDR3 has 15 amino acids. V shed 6 bases and J shed 4 bases, with 19 bases lying between them. Germline V gives CDR1 MNHEY, CDR2 SMNVEV (reference sequence).

This clonotype was seen more than once but under ten times. The chain employs TRBV28 and TRBJ2-2; 7 bases are a match to TRBD2. After removal of 6 bases from V and 1 base from J, the junction contained 14 bases not matched to a gene. This CDR3 spans 18 amino acids. Germline V lookup: CDR1 MDHEN, CDR2 SYDVKM. CDR3 sequence: CASSSSVWERGNTGELFF. The CDR3 region has the DNA TGTGCCAGCAGCTCCTCGGTCTGGGAGCGGGGGAACACCGGGGAGCTGTTTTTT.

This clonotype was counted only a few times. The chain links TRBV4-3 to TRBJ2-1, with 7 bases matching TRBD2. With 1 base clipped from V and 3 bases from J, the junction kept 3 bases outside the gene matches. This CDR3 comprises 15 residues. Germline CDR1 LGHNA, CDR2 YSLEER. The CDR3 sequence is CASSQVTSDYNEQFF. The CDR3 nucleotides are TGCGCCAGCAGCCAAGTCACTAGCGACTACAATGAGCAGTTCTTC.